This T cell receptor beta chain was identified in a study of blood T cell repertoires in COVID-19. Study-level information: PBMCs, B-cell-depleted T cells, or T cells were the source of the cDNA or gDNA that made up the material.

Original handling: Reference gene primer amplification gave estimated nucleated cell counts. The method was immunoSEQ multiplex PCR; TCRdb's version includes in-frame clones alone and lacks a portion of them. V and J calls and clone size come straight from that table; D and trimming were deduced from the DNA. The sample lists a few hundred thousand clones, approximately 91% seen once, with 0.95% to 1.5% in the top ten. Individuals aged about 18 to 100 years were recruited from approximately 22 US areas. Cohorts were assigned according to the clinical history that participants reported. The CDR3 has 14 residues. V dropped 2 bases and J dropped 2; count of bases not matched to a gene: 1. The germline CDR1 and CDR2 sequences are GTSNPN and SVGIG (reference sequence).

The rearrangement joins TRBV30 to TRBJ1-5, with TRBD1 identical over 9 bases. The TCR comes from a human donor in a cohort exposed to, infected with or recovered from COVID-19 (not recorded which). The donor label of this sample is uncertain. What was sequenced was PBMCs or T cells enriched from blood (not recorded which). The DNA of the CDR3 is TGTGCCTGGAGTTGGACAGGGGGCAATCAGCCCCAGCATTTT. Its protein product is CAWSWTGGNQPQHF.